This entry is about one TCR beta chain. The data derive from a study of blood T cell repertoires in COVID-19. V was pared by 1 base and J by 5 bases, with 6 bases of the junction left unmatched. CDR1 is SGHDT, CDR2 YYEEEE, per germline. There are 16 residues in the CDR3. Profiled with immunoSEQ multiplex PCR; TCRdb holds only in-frame clones, not every one. The sample records approximately 210,000 clones, 82% being singletons. In terms of age and location, participants ranged from roughly 18 to 89 years and lived in about 25 US areas. Sequencing used PBMCs or T cells enriched from blood (not recorded which). The rearrangement joins TRBV5-6 to TRBJ1-1; 12 nucleotides align to TRBD1. The clonotype comes from a woman aged 55-69 years who had recovered from COVID-19. The CDR3 DNA sequence: TGTGCCAGCAGCTTGACTCCGGGACAGGGGGCAACTGAAGCTTTCTTT. This gives the protein CASSLTPGQGATEAFF.